Listed here are 16 T cell receptor beta chains from one sample, sequenced in a study of blood T cell repertoires in COVID-19. Some clones are missing from TCRdb's copy, which holds only in-frame ones; the method was immunoSEQ multiplex PCR. The sample contains about 260,000 clones, about nine tenths of which appear only once. Sequencing used peripheral blood. These receptors originate from a woman aged 25 to 39 with COVID-19, enrolled during active disease.

The chain has TRBV6-6 and TRBJ1-5; tentative D call: TRBD1 (5 bases). The CDR3 spans 13 residues. In germline, CDR1 is MNHNY, CDR2 SVGAGI (reference sequence). V lost 6 bases and J lost 3, with 9 bases in between. The CDR3 loop is CASRRQYNQPQHF. In nucleotides, the CDR3 is TGTGCCAGCAGGCGACAGTACAATCAGCCCCAGCATTTT.

This chain connects TRBV7-3 to TRBJ2-2; the D is unclear. Germline V gene sequence: CDR1 SGHTA, CDR2 FQGTGA. Trimming removed 0 bases at V and 6 bases at J, with 8 bases between. The CDR3 covers 14 residues. The CDR3 DNA reads as TGTGCCAGCAGCTTAACGGCACCTTCCGGGGAGCTGTTTTTT. It codes for CASSLTAPSGELFF.

This clone was observed a handful of times. CDR3 protein: CASSQGDSPLHF. In DNA form, the CDR3 reads TGTGCCAGCAGCCAGGGTGATTCACCCCTCCACTTT. This chain uses TRBV7-9 with TRBJ1-6, with a tentative D call TRBD1 (5 bases). The germline gives CDR1 SEHNR, CDR2 FQNEAQ (reference sequence). This CDR3 is 12 amino acids long. V was shortened by 5 bases and J by 8 bases, with 7 bases between the two germline ends. Using reference TRBV7-9 and TRBJ1-6 for the parts outside the CDR3, the full variable domain is DTGVSQNPRHKITKRGQNVTFRCDPISEHNRLYWYRQTLGQGPEFLTYFQNEAQLEKSRLLSDRFSAERPKGSFSTLEIQRTEQGDSAMYLCASSQGDSPLHFGNGTRLTVT.

The count of this clone is one. The J gene is TRBJ2-2, the V gene TRBV28; no clear D. The CDR3 contains 14 residues. The V and J ends lost 2 bases and 5 bases respectively, with 9 bases between them. From germline, CDR1 is MDHEN and CDR2 SYDVKM. CDR3 nucleotide sequence: TGTGCCAGCAGTTTAGGTCAGGTTACCGGGGAGCTGTTTTTT. It is translated as CASSLGQVTGELFF.

The genes are TRBV27 and TRBJ1-5; 7 bases are shared with TRBD1. Per germline, CDR1 MNHEY and CDR2 SMNVEV (reference sequence). The CDR3 has 15 residues. J gave up 4 bases and V 5 bases, and 8 bases lay outside the gene matches. CDR3 residues: CASSITGARNQPQHF. CDR3 sequence (DNA): TGTGCCAGCAGTATCACAGGGGCGCGAAATCAGCCCCAGCATTTT.

The chain carries TRBV7-8 and TRBJ2-4, with D hard to call. There are 14 residues in the CDR3. Germline V gene data show CDR1 as SGHVS and CDR2 as FQNEAQ. Trimming shortened V by 5 bases and J by 0 bases, and 8 bases separated the two germline ends. The CDR3 reads CASSLSLAKNIQYF. The CDR3 nucleotides read TGTGCCAGCAGCCTAAGCCTAGCCAAAAACATTCAGTACTTC.

This clone has just a few counts. The rearrangement joins TRBV18 to TRBJ1-5; weak D call: TRBD1 (5 bases). The V end lost 5 bases, the J end lost 4 bases, and 12 bases lay between the germline ends. This CDR3 has 14 amino acids. CDR1 and CDR2 (germline): KGHSH, LQKENI. The CDR3 spells CASSTDRVNQPQHF. For the CDR3, the DNA is TGTGCCAGCTCAACCGACAGAGTTAATCAGCCCCAGCATTTT. The whole variable domain, filled in from reference TRBV18 and TRBJ1-5, reads NAGVMQNPRHLVRRRGQEARLRCSPMKGHSHVYWYRQLPEEGLKFMVYLQKENIIDESGMPKERFSAEFPKEGPSILRIQQVVRGDSAAYFCASSTDRVNQPQHFGDGTRLSIL.

This chain connects TRBV12-2 to TRBJ2-5; the D segment call TRBD1 is taken from the table without a DNA check. TRBV12-2 corresponds to a pseudogene. This CDR3 comprises 14 residues. CDR3 loop: CASRLAGTWETQYF. CDR3 nucleotides: TGTGCAAGTCGCTTAGCGGGCACCTGGGAGACCCAGTACTTC.

This chain links TRBV6-5 with TRBJ1-5, with a tentative D call TRBD1 (5 bases). The V end was cut by 7 bases, the J end by 1 base, with 11 bases between. Germline CDR1 reads MNHEY; CDR2 reads SVGAGI. The CDR3 spans 14 residues. DNA for the CDR3: TGTGCCAGCACGGGCGCAGGGAGCAATCAGCCCCAGCATTTT. It translates to CASTGAGSNQPQHF.

This chain joins TRBV11-3 and TRBJ2-1; 10 bases fit TRBD1. V gave up 5 bases and J gave up 6 bases; unmatched junction bases: 1. CDR1 SGHNT and CDR2 YENEEA come from the germline V gene. CDR3 length equals 13 residues. This chain's CDR3 is CASSGDRGNEQFF. Written as DNA, the CDR3 is TGTGCCAGCAGCGGGGACAGGGGCAATGAGCAGTTCTTC.

This clone was found a few times. The chain is built from TRBV19 and TRBJ1-1; D call uncertain. Trimming pared 5 bases from V and 0 bases from J, leaving 7 bases between. Per germline, CDR1 LNHDA and CDR2 SQIVND (reference sequence). The CDR3 is 13 residues long. CDR3 residues: CASSSGMNTEAFF. The DNA for the CDR3 is TGTGCCAGTAGTTCAGGTATGAACACTGAAGCTTTCTTT.

This clone was recorded once. The chain couples TRBV9 to TRBJ2-5; D is unresolved. Germline CDR1 is SGDLS and CDR2 is YYNGEE. This CDR3 is built from 15 residues. Trimming pared 0 bases from V and 1 base from J, leaving 10 bases between. The CDR3 region is CASSVGGAGQETQYF. The CDR3 DNA reads TGTGCCAGCAGCGTAGGCGGTGCCGGCCAAGAGACCCAGTACTTC.

The chain's CDR3 is CASSDPPGQGAITGELFF. The DNA of the CDR3 is TGTGCCAGCAGTGACCCTCCAGGACAGGGGGCGATCACCGGGGAGCTGTTTTTT. The chain has TRBV2 and TRBJ2-2; 11 positions agree with TRBD1. The CDR3 extends over 18 amino acids. From germline, CDR1 is SNHLY and CDR2 FYNNEI. The V segment lost 3 bases and the J segment 4 bases; nucleotides outside the gene matches: 10.

This clone was found a few times. The rearrangement joins TRBV5-1 to TRBJ2-3; D remains unclear. The CDR3 loop spans 13 amino acids. Trimming cost V 3 bases and J 4 bases, with 9 bases left between them. Germline V gene lookup returns CDR1 SGHRS and CDR2 YFSETQ. The CDR3, as DNA: TGCGCCAGCAGCTCCGAGGTTGCAGATACGCAGTATTTT. Amino acid sequence: CASSSEVADTQYF.

V and J are TRBV6-2 or TRBV6-3 and TRBJ2-2, with 10 bases that match TRBD2. Trimming at V came to 2 bases and at J to 5 bases, leaving 8 bases not matched to a gene. The CDR3 has 17 amino acids. Germline V CDR1 and CDR2: MNHEY, SVGEGT. CDR3 bases: TGTGCCAGCAGTTACACGCTAGGACTAGCGGAAACCGGGGAGCTGTTTTTT. It yields the protein CASSYTLGLAETGELFF.

CDR3 coding DNA: TGTGCCAGCAGGCCCGACGACGGACTAGCGGGAGTACCCTACGAGCAGTACTTC. Protein: CASRPDDGLAGVPYEQYF. The chain uses TRBV5-4 and TRBJ2-7, with TRBD2 identical over 13 bases. CDR1 is SGHNT and CDR2 is YYREEE in the germline V gene (reference sequence). The trim removed 5 bases at V and 2 bases at J, leaving 13 bases unmatched. The CDR3 covers 18 residues.